Included here is one TCR beta chain sequence, with context. V lost 3 bases and J 4 bases, leaving 15 bases between the germline ends. Germline loops: CDR1 SQVTM, CDR2 ANQGSEA. The CDR3 totals 14 residues. For CDR3 and TCR beta VDJ profiling, genomic DNA was the template used. TCRdb redid the calling of the reads with MiXCR, one entry per CDR3 protein. The data contain 100,000 to 150,000 distinct CDR3 sequences, more than 40% of them singletons. The data were obtained in a study of CD8+CD57+ T cells in acquired aplastic anemia. The chain uses TRBV29-1 and TRBJ2-5; D is possibly TRBD2 (5 bases). The TCR sequence derives from a human donor in good health, serving as a control. Material for sequencing was sorted CD4+, CD8+, or CD8+CD57+ T cells (not recorded which) from PBMCs. The CDR3 sequence is CSVDDPGRTETQYF. The CDR3 nucleotides are TGCAGCGTTGACGACCCGGGAAGGACAGAGACCCAGTACTTC.